Following are 7 T cell receptor beta chains from one sample sequenced in a study of blood T cell repertoires in COVID-19. The protocol was immunoSEQ multiplex PCR, while the TCRdb copy is restricted to in-frame clones and leaves out a portion. The table shows around 180,000 clones, with 88% occurring only once. The source material was peripheral blood. The receptors were gathered from a human donor in a cohort sampled during active COVID-19.

The chain couples TRBV12-3 or TRBV12-4 to TRBJ1-2; 8 bases line up with TRBD1. V lost 7 bases to trimming and J lost 4 bases; unmatched junction nucleotides: 5. The CDR3 has 13 residues. CDR3 nucleotides: TGTGCCAGCAAGTGGACAGGGATCTATGGCTACACCTTC. This gives the protein CASKWTGIYGYTF.

The genes are TRBV6-2 or TRBV6-3 and TRBJ1-6; no clear D gene. Deletions cut 4 bases from V and 14 bases from J, with 9 bases between. The CDR3 spans 11 residues. Germline V gives CDR1 MNHEY, CDR2 SVGEGT. CDR3 region: CASSFDSSLHF. In DNA, the CDR3 is TGTGCCAGCAGTTTTGACTCATCCCTCCACTTT.

To note about this clone: Other nucleotide sequences in the sample specify the same CDR3. The chain carries TRBV11-3 and TRBJ2-3; no reliable D call. This CDR3 is built from 14 residues. The ends were cut back, 2 bases at V and 0 bases at J, with 6 bases in the middle. Germline CDR1 is SGHNT and CDR2 is YENEEA. The CDR3 here is CASSLTASTDTQYF. The CDR3 coding sequence is TGTGCCAGCAGCTTAACAGCCAGCACAGATACGCAGTATTTT.

There are a few counts of this clone. The chain has TRBV5-6 and TRBJ1-2, with no clear D. Germline CDR1 and CDR2: SGHDT and YYEEEE. V lost 2 bases and J lost 4, with 12 bases in between. The CDR3 runs to 14 residues. The CDR3 bases are TGTGCCAGCAGCTTTTTGCGGGAAGGCTATGGCTACACCTTC. Protein product: CASSFLREGYGYTF.

V usage is TRBV10-3 and J usage is TRBJ1-1; tentative D call: TRBD1 (6 bases). The CDR3 totals 15 residues. Germline loops: CDR1 ENHRY, CDR2 SYGVKD. With 10 bases removed from V and 0 bases from J, the gap between germline ends came to 18 bases. The CDR3 DNA follows: TGTGCCACAGGGGAGGGGAGCCACCTGAACACTGAAGCTTTCTTT. This gives the protein CATGEGSHLNTEAFF.

The count of this clone is one. The chain recombines TRBV7-8 with TRBJ1-5, with TRBD1 matching 9 bases. CDR3 size: 13 residues. Trimming removed 8 bases from V and 7 bases from J; junction bases left unmatched: 6. The germline V gene encodes CDR1 SGHVS and CDR2 FQNEAQ. CDR3 sequence reads: CASGTGHRQPQHF. The CDR3 DNA follows: TGTGCCAGCGGGACAGGGCACAGGCAGCCCCAGCATTTT. Supplemented by reference TRBV7-8 and TRBJ1-5, the full variable domain reads GAGVSQSPRYKVAKRGQDVALRCDPISGHVSLFWYQQALGQGPEFLTYFQNEAQLDKSGLPSDRFFAERPEGSVSTLKIQRTQQEDSAVYLCASGTGHRQPQHFGDGTRLSIL.

As for this clone: This sample includes further DNA sequences coding for the same CDR3. This chain's CDR3 is CASSLEGGSNQPQHF. The CDR3 DNA reads as TGCGCCAGCAGCTTGGAAGGGGGATCCAATCAGCCCCAGCATTTT. The chain recombines TRBV5-1 with TRBJ1-5; possible D gene TRBD1, 6 bases. The germline V gene has CDR1 SGHRS and CDR2 YFSETQ. Trimming left V 0 bases short and J 3 bases short, with 10 bases between. This CDR3 contains 15 residues.